Following are 8 T cell receptor beta chains from one sample sequenced in a study of patients and donors after allogeneic stem cell transplantation. TCRdb used MiXCR to reprocess the RT-PCR reads, holding one entry per CDR3 protein. This table holds fewer than 500,000 distinct CDR3 sequences, about a sixth found once. The sequenced sample was blood, either unsorted or a sorted T cell fraction (not recorded which). The receptors come from a human donor who was either an allogeneic HSCT recipient or a stem cell or donor lymphocyte infusion donor (not recorded which). It is not recorded whose cells these are; they may come from a transplant donor.

The chain has TRBV15 and TRBJ2-5; the D is unclear. V gave up 1 base and J gave up 7 bases, with 13 bases separating them. Germline lookup yields CDR1 LNHNV and CDR2 YYDKDF (reference sequence). The CDR3 runs 14 residues. The CDR3 loop reads CATSRGVSPTTQYF. Written as DNA, the CDR3 is TGTGCCACCAGCAGAGGGGTCAGCCCTACGACCCAGTACTTC.

V and J are TRBV20-1 and TRBJ2-1, with TRBD2 matching 11 bases. The CDR3 covers 15 residues. Unmatched junction bases numbered 7, after V lost 2 bases and J lost 7 bases. CDR1 and CDR2 from the germline V gene are DFQATT and SNEGSKA (reference sequence). In DNA, the CDR3 is TGCAGTGCTAGATTCCGACTAGCGGGAACAAATGAGCAGTTCTTC. It codes for CSARFRLAGTNEQFF.

CDR3 sequence (DNA): TGTGCCAGCAGTAGAAAAACCGGGGAGCTGTTTTTT. Translating it yields CASSRKTGELFF. J is TRBJ2-2 and V is TRBV6-5; D is unresolved. Germline V gene lookup returns CDR1 MNHEY and CDR2 SVGAGI. The CDR3 consists of 12 residues. V dropped 5 bases and J dropped 5 bases, with 6 bases sitting between them.

The CDR3 reads CASSSNRMRDLLNEQYF. CDR3 bases: TGTGCCAGCAGCTCCAACCGAATGCGGGACCTTTTGAACGAGCAGTACTTC. This chain uses TRBV11-1 with TRBJ2-7; possibly TRBD2 for D (6 bases). This CDR3 region has 17 residues. Per germline, CDR1 SGHAT and CDR2 FQDESV (reference sequence). V dropped 4 bases and J dropped 5 bases, with 24 bases sitting between them.

This clonotype was seen a handful of times. V usage is TRBV18 and J usage is TRBJ1-1; unclear D gene. The CDR3 consists of 13 residues. CDR1 is KGHSH and CDR2 is LQKENI in the germline V gene. The germline V and J ends were trimmed by 2 bases and 4 bases, with 8 bases remaining between them. CDR3 DNA sequence: TGTGCCAGCTCACCAAGCCAGAGCACTGAAGCTTTCTTT. It translates to CASSPSQSTEAFF.

The chain has TRBV7-9 and TRBJ1-4, with no clear D. CDR3 length: 14 residues. V was trimmed by 0 bases and J by 7 bases, leaving 9 bases between them. CDR1 and CDR2 from the germline V gene are SEHNR and FQNEAQ (reference sequence). The CDR3 region has the DNA TGTGCCAGCAGCTTAGCTACCCCTCCTGAAAAACTGTTTTTT. Amino acids: CASSLATPPEKLFF.

A remark on this clonotype: The junction shows a germline mismatch at one end, possibly a read error. CDR3 residues: CASSITGRRNEKLFF. The CDR3 coding sequence is TGTGCCAGCAGCATAACGGGACGGAGAAATGAAAAACTGTTTTTT. The rearrangement uses TRBV7-3 and TRBJ1-4, with D tentatively TRBD1 (5 bases). Germline assignment: CDR1 SGHTA and CDR2 FQGTGA. The CDR3 spans 15 residues. Supplemented by reference TRBV7-3 and TRBJ1-4, the full variable domain reads GAGVSQTPSNKVTEKGKYVELRCDPISGHTALYWYRQSLGQGPEFLIYFQGTGAADDSGLPNDRFFAVRPEGSVSTLKIQRTERGDSAVYLCASSITGRRNEKLFFGSGTQLSVL.

This clonotype was detected ten times or more. V usage is TRBV9 and J usage is TRBJ2-1, with 15 nucleotides matching TRBD2. From germline, CDR1 is SGDLS and CDR2 YYNGEE. With 1 base clipped from V and 0 bases from J, the junction kept 8 bases outside the gene matches. CDR3 length: 20 residues. CDR3 sequence: CASSVRSGLAGGFSYNEQFF. The DNA for the CDR3 is TGTGCCAGCAGCGTACGCTCGGGACTAGCGGGGGGTTTCTCCTACAATGAGCAGTTCTTC.